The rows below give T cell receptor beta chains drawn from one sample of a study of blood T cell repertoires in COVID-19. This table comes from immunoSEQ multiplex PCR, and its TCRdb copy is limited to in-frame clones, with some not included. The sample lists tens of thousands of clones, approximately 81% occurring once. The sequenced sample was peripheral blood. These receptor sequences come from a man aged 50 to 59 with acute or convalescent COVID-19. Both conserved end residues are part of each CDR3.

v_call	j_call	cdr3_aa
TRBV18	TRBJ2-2	CASSTGSGGELFF
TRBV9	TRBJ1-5	CASSVGQGNQPQHF
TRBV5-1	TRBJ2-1	CASSLGGLAGNNEQFF
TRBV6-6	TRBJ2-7	CATFGGPPSEQYF
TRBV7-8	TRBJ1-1	CASSLVTGLNTEAFF
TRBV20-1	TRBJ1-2	CSASGGTAGPYGYTF
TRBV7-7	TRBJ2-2	CASSLDFGGELFF
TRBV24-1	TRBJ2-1	CATSAPGLAGANEQFF
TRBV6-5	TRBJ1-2	CASSPGQDFYGYTF
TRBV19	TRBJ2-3	CASTGTPTDTQYF
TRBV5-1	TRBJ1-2	CASSFGGGKQDNYGYTF
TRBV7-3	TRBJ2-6	CASSVAPGGPLDGANVLTF
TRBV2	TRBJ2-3	CASSLHRGSTDTQYF
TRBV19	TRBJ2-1	CASSIETSSYNEQFF
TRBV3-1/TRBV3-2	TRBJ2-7	CASSQDLASGSYEQYF
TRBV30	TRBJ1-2	CAWSVSRGGYTF
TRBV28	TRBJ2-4	CASSSKSFSVAGKSKNIQYF
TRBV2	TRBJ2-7	CATGVPDYEQYF
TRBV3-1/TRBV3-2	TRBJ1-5	CASSQDLSGAQPQHF
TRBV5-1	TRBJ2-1	CASSLGDSLTYNEQFF
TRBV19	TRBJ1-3	CASTPGKSSGNTIYF
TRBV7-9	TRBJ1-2	CASSLGQAVYGYTF
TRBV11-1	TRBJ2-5	CASSLIGQGETQYF
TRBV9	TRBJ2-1	CASSVAGLAGGAEQFF
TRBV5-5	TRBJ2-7	CASSLGQALYEQYF
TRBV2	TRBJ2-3	CASTRLGDSSGTQYF
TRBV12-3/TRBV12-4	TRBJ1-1	CASGNTEAFF
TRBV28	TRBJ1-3	CATTPGQGLNTIYF
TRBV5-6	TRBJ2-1	CASSFRLGLAGSNEQFF
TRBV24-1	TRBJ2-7	CATSDLKTAYEQYF
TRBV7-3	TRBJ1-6	CASSLQGYNSPLHF
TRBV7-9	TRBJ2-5	CASSTGTSLLEDEETQYF
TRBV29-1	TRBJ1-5	CSVDIGGSHQPQHF
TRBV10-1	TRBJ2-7	CASSAAGGYEQYF
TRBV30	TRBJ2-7	CAWTSLAGAYEQYF